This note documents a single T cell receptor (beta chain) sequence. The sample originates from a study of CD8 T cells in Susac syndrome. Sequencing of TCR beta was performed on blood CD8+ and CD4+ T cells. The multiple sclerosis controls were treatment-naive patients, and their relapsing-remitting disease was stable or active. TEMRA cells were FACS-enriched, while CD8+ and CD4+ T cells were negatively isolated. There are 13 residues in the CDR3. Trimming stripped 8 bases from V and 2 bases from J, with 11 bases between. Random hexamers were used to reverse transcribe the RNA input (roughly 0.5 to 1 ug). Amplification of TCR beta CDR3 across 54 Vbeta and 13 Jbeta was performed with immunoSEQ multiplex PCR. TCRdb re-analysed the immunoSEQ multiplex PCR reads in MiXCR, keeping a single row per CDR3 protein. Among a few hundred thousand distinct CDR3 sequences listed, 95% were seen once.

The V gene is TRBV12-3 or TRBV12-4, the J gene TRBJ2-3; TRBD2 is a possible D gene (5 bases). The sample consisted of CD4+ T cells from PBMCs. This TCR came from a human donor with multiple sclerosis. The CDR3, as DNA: TGTGCCAGCGGTGAGCGGAACACAGATACGCAGTATTTT. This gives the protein CASGERNTDTQYF.